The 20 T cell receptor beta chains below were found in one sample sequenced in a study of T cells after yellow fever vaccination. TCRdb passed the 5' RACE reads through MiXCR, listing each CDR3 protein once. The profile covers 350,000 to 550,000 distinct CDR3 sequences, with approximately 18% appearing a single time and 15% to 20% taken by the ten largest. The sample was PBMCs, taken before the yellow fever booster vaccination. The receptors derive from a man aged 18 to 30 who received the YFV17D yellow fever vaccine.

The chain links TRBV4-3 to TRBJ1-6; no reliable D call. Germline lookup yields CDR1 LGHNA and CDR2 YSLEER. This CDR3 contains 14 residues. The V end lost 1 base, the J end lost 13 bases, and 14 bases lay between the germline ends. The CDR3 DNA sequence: TGCGCCAGCAGCCAAGCCAGGCACTCTATGCCCCTCCACTTT. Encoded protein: CASSQARHSMPLHF.

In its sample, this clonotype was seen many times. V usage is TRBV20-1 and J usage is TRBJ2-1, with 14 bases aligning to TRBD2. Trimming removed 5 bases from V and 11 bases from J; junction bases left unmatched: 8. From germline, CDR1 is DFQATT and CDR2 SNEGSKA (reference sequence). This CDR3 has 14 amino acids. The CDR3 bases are TGCAGTGCTCCACTGGGACTAGCGGGGGAAAAGCAGTTCTTC. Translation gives CSAPLGLAGEKQFF.

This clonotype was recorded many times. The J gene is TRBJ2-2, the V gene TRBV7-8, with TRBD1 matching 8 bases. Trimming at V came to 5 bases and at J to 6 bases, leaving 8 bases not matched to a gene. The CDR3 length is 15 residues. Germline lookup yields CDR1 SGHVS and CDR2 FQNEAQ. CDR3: CASSEQGASAGELFF. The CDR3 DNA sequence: TGTGCCAGCAGCGAGCAGGGGGCAAGCGCCGGGGAGCTGTTTTTT.

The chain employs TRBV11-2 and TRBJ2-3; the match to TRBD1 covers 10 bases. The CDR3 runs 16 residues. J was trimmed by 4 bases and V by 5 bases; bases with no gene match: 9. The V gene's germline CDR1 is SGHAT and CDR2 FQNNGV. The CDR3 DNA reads TGTGCCAGCAGCCCGCGACAGGGGGCAGTAGCAGATACGCAGTATTTT. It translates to CASSPRQGAVADTQYF.

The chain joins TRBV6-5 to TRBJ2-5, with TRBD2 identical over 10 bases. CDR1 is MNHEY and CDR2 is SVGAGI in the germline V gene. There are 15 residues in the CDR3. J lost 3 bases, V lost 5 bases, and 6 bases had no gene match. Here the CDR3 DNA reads TGTGCCAGCAGTGAAGCGGGGGGGAGAGAAGAGACCCAGTACTTC. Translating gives CASSEAGGREETQYF.

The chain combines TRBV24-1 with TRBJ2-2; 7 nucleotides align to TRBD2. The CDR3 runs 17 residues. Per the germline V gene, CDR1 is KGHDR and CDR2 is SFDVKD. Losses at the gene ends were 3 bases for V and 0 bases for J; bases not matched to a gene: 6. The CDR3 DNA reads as TGTGCCACCAGTGATACAGACGGGGGGACGAACACCGGGGAGCTGTTTTTT. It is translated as CATSDTDGGTNTGELFF.

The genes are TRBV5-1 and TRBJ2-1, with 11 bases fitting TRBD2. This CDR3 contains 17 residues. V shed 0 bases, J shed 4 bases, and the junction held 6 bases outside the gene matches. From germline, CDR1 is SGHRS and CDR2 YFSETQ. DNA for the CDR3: TGCGCCAGCAGCTTGGGAGGGCTAGCGGGGGGTTACAATGAGCAGTTCTTC. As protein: CASSLGGLAGGYNEQFF.

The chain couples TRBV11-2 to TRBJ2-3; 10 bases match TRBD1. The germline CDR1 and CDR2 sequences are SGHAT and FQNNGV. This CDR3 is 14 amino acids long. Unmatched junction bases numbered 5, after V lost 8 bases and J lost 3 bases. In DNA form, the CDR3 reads TGTGCCAGCGCCCGGGACAGGGGAACAGATACGCAGTATTTT. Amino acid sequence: CASARDRGTDTQYF.

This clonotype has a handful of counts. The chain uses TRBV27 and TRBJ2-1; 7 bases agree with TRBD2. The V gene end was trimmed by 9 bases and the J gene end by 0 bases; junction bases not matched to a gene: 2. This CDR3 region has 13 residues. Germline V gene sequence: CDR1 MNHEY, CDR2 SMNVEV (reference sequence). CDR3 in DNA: TGTGCCAGTGGACTAGGCTCCTACAATGAGCAGTTCTTC. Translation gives CASGLGSYNEQFF.

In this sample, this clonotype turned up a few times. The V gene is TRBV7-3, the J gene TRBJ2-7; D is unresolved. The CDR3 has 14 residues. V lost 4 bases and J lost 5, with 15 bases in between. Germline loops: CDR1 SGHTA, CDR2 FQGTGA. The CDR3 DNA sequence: TGTGCCAGCAGCTCTACCATGAACCGGGACGAGCAGTACTTC. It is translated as CASSSTMNRDEQYF.

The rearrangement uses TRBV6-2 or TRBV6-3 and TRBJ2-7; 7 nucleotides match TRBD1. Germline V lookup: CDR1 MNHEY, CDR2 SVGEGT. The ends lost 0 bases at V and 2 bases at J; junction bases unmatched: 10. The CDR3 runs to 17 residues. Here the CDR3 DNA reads TGTGCCAGCAGTTACTCGAGTGGGACAGTTGCAACCTACGAGCAGTACTTC. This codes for CASSYSSGTVATYEQYF.

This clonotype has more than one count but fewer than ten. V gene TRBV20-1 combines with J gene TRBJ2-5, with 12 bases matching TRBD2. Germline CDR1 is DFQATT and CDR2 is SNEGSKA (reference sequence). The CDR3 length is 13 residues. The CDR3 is CSLAGGPGETQYF. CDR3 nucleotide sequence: TGCAGCCTAGCGGGGGGGCCTGGGGAGACCCAGTACTTC.

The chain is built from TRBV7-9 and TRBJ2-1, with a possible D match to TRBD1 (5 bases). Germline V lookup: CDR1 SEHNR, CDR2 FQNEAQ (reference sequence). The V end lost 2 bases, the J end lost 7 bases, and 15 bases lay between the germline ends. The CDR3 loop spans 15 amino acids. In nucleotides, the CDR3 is TGTGCCAGCAGCTTAAGGAGACAGACCCCTAATGAGCAGTTCTTC. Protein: CASSLRRQTPNEQFF.

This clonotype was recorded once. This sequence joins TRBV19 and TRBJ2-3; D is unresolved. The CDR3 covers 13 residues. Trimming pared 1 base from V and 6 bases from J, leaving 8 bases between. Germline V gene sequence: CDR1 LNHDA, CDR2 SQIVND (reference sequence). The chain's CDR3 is CASSIVEGDTQYF. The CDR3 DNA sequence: TGTGCCAGTAGTATAGTTGAAGGGGATACGCAGTATTTT.

The CDR3 is CASSSQGGINSPLHF. CDR3 in DNA: TGTGCCAGCAGCTCCCAGGGGGGCATTAATTCACCCCTCCACTTT. The genes are TRBV7-3 and TRBJ1-6; 7 bases line up with TRBD1. Germline assignment: CDR1 SGHTA and CDR2 FQGTGA. Trimming took 4 bases from V and 6 from J; bases not matched to a gene: 6. CDR3 length: 15 residues.

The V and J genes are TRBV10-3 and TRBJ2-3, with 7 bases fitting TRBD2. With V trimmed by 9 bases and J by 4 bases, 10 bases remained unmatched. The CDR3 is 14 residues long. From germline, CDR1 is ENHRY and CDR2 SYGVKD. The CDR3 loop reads CAIPEGGVSDTQYF. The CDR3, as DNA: TGTGCCATTCCCGAGGGAGGGGTATCAGATACGCAGTATTTT.

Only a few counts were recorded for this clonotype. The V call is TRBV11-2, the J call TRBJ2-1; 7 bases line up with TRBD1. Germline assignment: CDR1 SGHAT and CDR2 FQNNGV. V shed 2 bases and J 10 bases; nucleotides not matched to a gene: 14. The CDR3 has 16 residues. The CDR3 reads CASSLSQGVVLREQFF. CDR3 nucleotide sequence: TGTGCCAGCAGCTTATCGCAGGGGGTAGTTCTTCGGGAGCAGTTCTTC. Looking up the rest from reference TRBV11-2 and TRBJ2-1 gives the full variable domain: EAGVAQSPRYKIIEKRQSVAFWCNPISGHATLYWYQQILGQGPKLLIQFQNNGVVDDSQLPKDRFSAERLKGVDSTLKIQPAKLEDSAVYLCASSLSQGVVLREQFFGPGTRLTVL.

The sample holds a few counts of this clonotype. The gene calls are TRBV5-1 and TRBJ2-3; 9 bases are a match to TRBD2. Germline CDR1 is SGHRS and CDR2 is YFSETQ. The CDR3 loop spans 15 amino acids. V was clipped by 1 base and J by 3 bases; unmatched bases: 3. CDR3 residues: CASSLLAGTTDTQYF. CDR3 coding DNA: TGCGCCAGCAGCTTGCTAGCGGGGACAACAGATACGCAGTATTTT.

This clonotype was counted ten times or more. The CDR3 is CASSSGRLYEQYF. Here the CDR3 DNA reads TGTGCCAGCAGCTCGGGACGTTTATACGAGCAGTACTTC. The chain couples TRBV7-8 to TRBJ2-7; possibly TRBD1 or TRBD2 for D (5 bases each). Trimming took off 4 bases at V and 4 bases at J, with 11 bases between the two ends. The CDR3 is 13 amino acids. Germline values: CDR1 SGHVS, CDR2 FQNEAQ. The variable domain in full, completed from reference TRBV7-8 and TRBJ2-7, reads GAGVSQSPRYKVAKRGQDVALRCDPISGHVSLFWYQQALGQGPEFLTYFQNEAQLDKSGLPSDRFFAERPEGSVSTLKIQRTQQEDSAVYLCASSSGRLYEQYFGPGTRLTVT.

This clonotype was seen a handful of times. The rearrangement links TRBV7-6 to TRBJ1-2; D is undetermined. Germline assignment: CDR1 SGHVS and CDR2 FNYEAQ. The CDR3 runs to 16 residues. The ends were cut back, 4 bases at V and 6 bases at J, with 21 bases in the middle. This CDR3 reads CASSSLHDNGIDGYTF. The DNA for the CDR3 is TGTGCCAGCAGCTCCCTACACGACAATGGGATAGATGGCTACACCTTC. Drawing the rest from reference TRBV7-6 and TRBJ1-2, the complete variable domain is GAGVSQSPRYKVTKRGQDVALRCDPISGHVSLYWYRQALGQGPEFLTYFNYEAQQDKSGLPNDRFSAERPEGSISTLTIQRTEQRDSAMYRCASSSLHDNGIDGYTFGSGTRLTVV.